The next 9 T cell receptor beta chains were all read from a single sample in a study of T cell responses to AZD1222 COVID-19 vaccine. Measured with immunoSEQ multiplex PCR; TCRdb has only the in-frame clones, and not every one. The sample has under 200,000 clones, more than 75% seen once; the top ten hold approximately 26%. Here the sequenced sample was peripheral blood, taken 28 days after the second AZD1222 dose. Receptor source: an adult who received the AZD1222 COVID-19 vaccine.

This sequence joins TRBV7-3 and TRBJ1-1; 8 bases are shared with TRBD1. Trimming cost V 5 bases and J 7 bases; bases outside gene matches: 6. This CDR3 comprises 13 residues. The germline CDR1 and CDR2 sequences are SGHTA and FQGTGA. CDR3 nucleotides: TGTGCCAGCAGCGTCGGACAGGGCAGTGAAGCTTTCTTT. Its protein product is CASSVGQGSEAFF.

This clone was picked up one time. J is TRBJ1-3 and V is TRBV19, with no clear D. The V end was cut by 5 bases, the J end by 2 bases, with 10 bases between. The CDR3 is made up of 14 amino acids. Per the germline V gene, CDR1 is LNHDA and CDR2 is SQIVND (reference sequence). CDR3 bases: TGTGCCAGTAGTGCCCGGGCAGCTGGAAACACCATATATTTT. Translating it yields CASSARAAGNTIYF.

V gene TRBV24-1 combines with J gene TRBJ2-1, with 8 nucleotides matching TRBD2. The CDR3 extends over 16 amino acids. Germline loops: CDR1 KGHDR, CDR2 SFDVKD. V shed 1 base and J 1 base; nucleotides not matched to a gene: 2. CDR3 coding DNA: TGTGCCACCAGTGATTTTCGGGAGGGGTCCTACAATGAGCAGTTCTTC. It specifies CATSDFREGSYNEQFF.

The chain couples TRBV7-2 to TRBJ1-6, with no clear D. Germline values: CDR1 SGHTA, CDR2 FQGNSA. The CDR3 runs 13 residues. V lost 4 bases and J lost 10, with 11 bases in between. The CDR3 reads CASSSPRASPLHF. The CDR3 nucleotides read TGTGCCAGCAGCTCCCCTCGGGCCTCACCCCTCCACTTT.

As for this clone: The identical CDR3 is also encoded by other nucleotide sequences in the sample. This chain links TRBV7-2 with TRBJ2-5, with TRBD1 identical over 7 bases. Germline CDR1 is SGHTA and CDR2 is FQGNSA. The length of the CDR3 is 13 residues. V shed 6 bases, J shed 1 base, and the junction held 2 bases outside the gene matches. This CDR3 reads CASSRDSQETQYF. The CDR3 DNA sequence: TGTGCCAGCAGTCGGGACAGCCAAGAGACCCAGTACTTC.

The chain combines TRBV27 with TRBJ2-1; D assignment may be TRBD1 or TRBD2 (6 bases each). V gave up 3 bases and J gave up 8 bases, with 11 bases separating them. The CDR3 has 13 residues. From germline, CDR1 is MNHEY and CDR2 SMNVEV (reference sequence). CDR3 region: CASSLIGGYEQFF. CDR3 in DNA: TGTGCCAGCAGTTTGATAGGGGGGTATGAGCAGTTCTTC.

The chain couples TRBV11-3 to TRBJ2-1; D gene unclear. Trimming took 5 bases from V and 3 from J, leaving 14 bases between them. Germline loops: CDR1 SGHNT, CDR2 YENEEA. This CDR3 spans 15 amino acids. The CDR3 DNA reads as TGTGCCAGCAGCCTCCGACCTACCATCTACAATGAGCAGTTCTTC. Its translation: CASSLRPTIYNEQFF. Drawing the rest from reference TRBV11-3 and TRBJ2-1, the complete variable domain is EAGVVQSPRYKIIEKKQPVAFWCNPISGHNTLYWYLQNLGQGPELLIRYENEEAVDDSQLPKDRFSAERLKGVDSTLKIQPAELGDSAVYLCASSLRPTIYNEQFFGPGTRLTVL.

This clone was counted between two and nine times. V gene TRBV7-8 combines with J gene TRBJ2-7; 11 bases agree with TRBD2. Trimming removed 5 bases from V and 3 bases from J; junction bases left unmatched: 6. This CDR3 comprises 15 residues. Germline V lookup: CDR1 SGHVS, CDR2 FQNEAQ. The DNA of the CDR3 is TGTGCCAGCAGCGTTACTAGCGGGAGAAGCTACGAGCAGTACTTC. It encodes CASSVTSGRSYEQYF.

V gene TRBV9 combines with J gene TRBJ2-5, with TRBD1 identical over 9 bases. The ends lost 0 bases at V and 2 bases at J; junction bases unmatched: 2. CDR3 length: 15 amino acids. Germline V gives CDR1 SGDLS, CDR2 YYNGEE. CDR3 region: CASSVGGQGQETQYF. For the CDR3, the DNA is TGTGCCAGCAGCGTAGGGGGACAGGGTCAAGAGACCCAGTACTTC. Using reference TRBV9 and TRBJ2-5 for the parts outside the CDR3, the full variable domain is DSGVTQTPKHLITATGQRVTLRCSPRSGDLSVYWYQQSLDQGLQFLIQYYNGEERAKGNILERFSAQQFPDLHSELNLSSLELGDSALYFCASSVGGQGQETQYFGPGTRLLVL.